One sample yielded the 2 T cell receptor beta chains listed below, sequenced in a study of CDR3 diversity in severe acne. TCRdb reprocessed the PCR reads via MiXCR and lists one record per CDR3 protein. The sample carries about 84,000 distinct CDR3 sequences, around 53% recorded once. The sample taken for sequencing was blood. All receptors come from a male donor in good health, without acne.

Only a few counts were recorded for this clonotype. This sequence joins TRBV19 and TRBJ1-1; D gene ambiguous. V dropped 5 bases and J dropped 1 base, with 5 bases sitting between them. Germline CDR1 is LNHDA and CDR2 is SQIVND (reference sequence). CDR3 length equals 12 residues. The CDR3 DNA reads TGTGCCAGTAGTCGGACGAACACTGAAGCTTTCTTT. It is translated as CASSRTNTEAFF.

The genes are TRBV19 and TRBJ1-1; D not certain. The CDR3 loop spans 12 amino acids. Germline V gives CDR1 LNHDA, CDR2 SQIVND (reference sequence). The V end lost 10 bases, the J end lost 7 bases, and 16 bases lay between the germline ends. CDR3 sequence reads: CAIVPVPCEAFF. The CDR3 coding sequence is TGTGCCATTGTCCCAGTCCCCTGTGAAGCTTTCTTT.